The T cell receptor beta chain under discussion was sequenced for a study of patients and donors after allogeneic stem cell transplantation. TCRdb passed the RT-PCR reads through MiXCR, listing each CDR3 protein once. The data hold 100,000 to 130,000 distinct CDR3 sequences, with 35% observed a single time. V was pared by 3 bases and J by 4 bases, with 6 bases between. The CDR3 loop spans 13 amino acids. The V gene's germline CDR1 is SEHNR and CDR2 FQNEAQ (reference sequence). The source material was blood, either unsorted or a sorted T cell fraction (not recorded which). This clonotype was obtained from a human donor who was either an allogeneic HSCT recipient or a stem cell or donor lymphocyte infusion donor (not recorded which). It is not recorded whose cells these are; they may come from a transplant donor. This sequence joins TRBV7-9 and TRBJ2-2; D is unresolved. DNA of the CDR3: TGTGCCAGCAGCTTCCTGTTCACCGGGGAGCTGTTTTTT. Translating it yields CASSFLFTGELFF.